A selection of T cell receptor beta chains follows, all from one sample in a study of CD8 T cells in Susac syndrome. In TCRdb, the immunoSEQ multiplex PCR reads were re-called with MiXCR into one record per CDR3 protein. This sample has fewer than 150,000 distinct CDR3 sequences, with approximately 90% found just once. Sample: CD8+ T cells from PBMCs. These receptors all stem from a human donor with multiple sclerosis. The CDR3 runs from the conserved cysteine through the conserved F or W. The D gene is left open where the match is weak. Clone size, where shown, is once, few, many, or a class for clones that have expanded.

TRBJ1-1	-	TRBV27	-	CASSFSTYTEAFF	TGTGCCAGCAGTTTTTCAACCTACACTGAAGCTTTCTTT
TRBJ1-1	-	TRBV4-3	-	CASSQDGFAGNTEAFF	TGCGCCAGCAGCCAAGACGGTTTTGCTGGGAACACTGAAGCTTTCTTT
TRBJ1-1	-	TRBV5-1	-	CASKPRGDTMNTEAFF	TGCGCCAGCAAACCTCGAGGAGACACCATGAACACTGAAGCTTTCTTT
TRBJ2-7	-	TRBV7-8	-	CASSSDTSEQYF	TGTGCCAGCAGCTCCGACACGTCCGAGCAGTACTTC
TRBJ2-7	TRBD1	TRBV13	once	CASSFPQGARYEQYF	TGTGCCAGCAGCTTCCCCCAGGGGGCGCGGTACGAGCAGTACTTC
TRBJ2-1	TRBD1	TRBV7-8	-	CASTFPRTGGHEQFF	TGTGCCAGCACCTTCCCCAGGACAGGGGGCCATGAGCAGTTCTTC
TRBJ2-1	TRBD2	TRBV28	-	CASSLITSGGRNEQFF	TGTGCCAGCAGTCTTATAACTAGCGGGGGGCGGAATGAGCAGTTCTTC
TRBJ1-2	-	TRBV7-9	-	CASSLAEAGSNYGYTF	TGTGCCAGCAGCTTAGCGGAGGCGGGGTCAAACTATGGCTACACCTTC
TRBJ2-3	-	TRBV4-1	few	CASSQVGTDTQYF	TGCGCCAGCAGCCAAGTGGGGACAGATACGCAGTATTTT
TRBJ2-2	-	TRBV4-2	once	CASSQGTTNTGELFF	TGTGCCAGCAGCCAAGGGACTACGAACACCGGGGAGCTGTTTTTT
TRBJ2-1	-	TRBV2	-	CASSEQRGLLVDEQFF	TGTGCCAGCAGTGAGCAGAGGGGCCTCCTGGTCGATGAGCAGTTCTTC
TRBJ2-7	-	TRBV19	few	CASSPPSYEQYF	TGTGCCAGTAGTCCTCCCTCCTACGAGCAGTACTTC
TRBJ1-4	-	TRBV11-2	once	CASSLTYLGREKLFF	TGTGCCAGCAGCTTGACCTATCTTGGACGAGAAAAACTGTTTTTT
TRBJ2-1	-	TRBV7-2	-	CASSLGWESSYNEQFF	TGTGCCAGCAGCTTAGGGTGGGAGAGCTCCTACAATGAGCAGTTCTTC
TRBJ2-4	TRBD2	TRBV7-9	-	CASSSGLAERAKNIQYF	TGTGCCAGCAGCTCAGGACTAGCGGAGCGGGCCAAAAACATTCAGTACTTC
TRBJ2-3	TRBD2	TRBV19	-	CASSMTSGRLVTDTQYF	TGTGCCAGTAGTATGACTAGCGGGAGGCTCGTCACAGATACGCAGTATTTT
TRBJ2-2	-	TRBV6-2/TRBV6-3	-	CASSDIQGLANTGELFF	TGTGCCAGCAGTGATATACAGGGATTGGCGAACACCGGGGAGCTGTTTTTT
TRBJ2-1	TRBD2	TRBV28	-	CASTDSFPLAGEGNEQFF	TGTGCCAGCACCGACAGCTTTCCCCTAGCGGGAGAAGGCAATGAGCAGTTCTTC
TRBJ2-1	-	TRBV24-1	-	CATSVGRDYNEQFF	TGTGCCACCAGTGTAGGGCGGGATTACAATGAGCAGTTCTTC
TRBJ2-7	-	TRBV30	once	CAWSGISGSTTYEQYF	TGTGCCTGGAGTGGAATTAGCGGTTCGACGACCTACGAGCAGTACTTC
TRBJ2-5	-	TRBV4-1	-	CASSPSPGESRETQYF	TGCGCCAGCAGCCCTTCTCCAGGGGAGTCTAGAGAGACCCAGTACTTC
TRBJ2-1	-	TRBV20-1	-	CSARVDEQFF	TGCAGTGCTAGGGTCGATGAGCAGTTCTTC
TRBJ2-7	-	TRBV5-1	-	CASSLVGGTSYEQYF	TGCGCCAGCAGCTTGGTTGGCGGAACCTCCTACGAGCAGTACTTC
TRBJ2-1	-	TRBV6-5	once	CTSSPSGGLGNEQFF	TGTACCAGCAGCCCTTCCGGGGGCCTAGGGAATGAGCAGTTCTTC
TRBJ2-5	TRBD2	TRBV5-6	-	CASSLLAGFTETQYF	TGTGCCAGCAGCTTGCTAGCGGGATTTACTGAGACCCAGTACTTC
TRBJ2-1	-	TRBV12-3/TRBV12-4	-	CASSFLTLYNEQFF	TGTGCCAGCAGTTTTCTCACCCTCTACAATGAGCAGTTCTTC
TRBJ2-1	TRBD2	TRBV5-1	-	CASSFTSGEYNEQFF	TGCGCCAGCAGCTTTACTAGCGGGGAGTACAATGAGCAGTTCTTC
TRBJ2-2	-	TRBV30	-	CACKQRALVYTGELFF	TGTGCCTGCAAACAGCGGGCCCTAGTTTACACCGGGGAGCTGTTTTTT
TRBJ1-2	-	TRBV6-4	-	CASSDSSGLVGNGYTF	TGTGCCAGCAGTGACTCTTCGGGACTAGTCGGGAATGGCTACACCTTC
TRBJ2-7	TRBD2	TRBV20-1	-	CSARDPGLAGGPSSYEQYF	TGCAGTGCTAGAGATCCGGGACTAGCGGGAGGCCCATCCTCCTACGAGCAGTACTTC
TRBJ2-6	TRBD1	TRBV10-3	-	CAATGGLSGANVLTF	TGTGCCGCAACAGGGGGCCTCTCTGGGGCCAACGTCCTGACTTTC
TRBJ1-1	-	TRBV5-1	-	CASSLGRTETTNTEAFF	TGCGCCAGCAGCTTGGGGAGAACAGAAACAACGAACACTGAAGCTTTCTTT
TRBJ2-1	-	TRBV7-2	-	CASSLEGSSVHEQFF	TGTGCCAGCAGCTTAGAAGGTTCTTCAGTCCATGAGCAGTTCTTC
TRBJ2-5	TRBD1	TRBV5-4	-	CASSLSPGQGETQYF	TGTGCCAGCAGCTTGAGCCCGGGACAGGGTGAGACCCAGTACTTC